The entry below gives a single TCR beta chain sequence along with its context. Its antigen is not known. This record belongs to a study of OX40 agonist ivuxolimab in advanced cancers. For the study at large: Dosing consisted of intravenous ivuxolimab at 0.01 to 10 mg/kg every 2 weeks. Study-level points and caveats: Compared with others, partial responders at 0.1-3.0 mg/kg displayed clonal expansion among the lowest. Both blood CD4+ and CD8+ T cells showed clonal growth by week 6 at 0.1 to 3.0 mg/kg.

Data came from immunoSEQ multiplex PCR; TCRdb stores just in-frame clones and leaves some out. Of tens of thousands of clones listed, around 86% are singletons. Germline loops: CDR1 LNHDA, CDR2 SQIVND (reference sequence). Deletions cut 6 bases from V and 5 bases from J, with 17 bases between. CDR3 length: 15 residues. This material consisted of CD4+ or CD8+ T cells sorted from blood, taken in a trial of the OX40 agonist ivuxolimab. The chain carries TRBV19 and TRBJ2-1; D is possibly TRBD2 (6 bases). The source of this sequence is an adult with an advanced solid tumor such as melanoma, head and neck, liver or kidney cancer. CDR3 amino acids: CASRRSGLANNEQFF. The CDR3 DNA sequence: TGTGCCAGTAGAAGATCGGGTCTAGCGAACAATGAGCAGTTCTTC.